This T cell receptor beta chain comes out of a study of T-cell reconstitution after alpha-beta-depleted transplantation in children. This clonotype occurred a few times. Germline lookup yields CDR1 SGHVS and CDR2 FNYEAQ. This CDR3 is built from 15 residues. Trimming at V came to 4 bases and at J to 9 bases, leaving 8 bases not matched to a gene. Unique molecular identifiers featured in how the TCRbeta library was prepared. TCRdb fed the PCR reads into MiXCR, producing one record per CDR3 protein. The repertoire holds hundreds of thousands of distinct CDR3 sequences, 20% to 25% seen once, with approximately 14% in the top ten.

This receptor was identified in a boy less than two years old who had a stem cell transplant for acute myeloid leukemia, so the T cells may come from the graft donor. The sequencing used PBMCs, mostly from graft donor cells, collected 360 days after TCRalphabeta/CD19-depleted stem cell transplant. The V and J genes are TRBV7-6 and TRBJ2-1, with 11 bases matching TRBD2. For the CDR3, the DNA is TGTGCCAGCAGCTCTGAACTACTAGCGGGGGCTGAGCAGTTCTTC. This codes for CASSSELLAGAEQFF.